The rows below give T cell receptor beta chains drawn from one sample of a study of neurological immune-mediated disorders. One entry per CDR3 protein, called by TCRdb with MiXCR from the 5' RACE reads. Of around 40,000 distinct CDR3 sequences detected, 6% to 7.5% appear once; the ten largest clones hold approximately 5.3%. Sequences were obtained from CD4+ T cells from blood. The origin of the receptors is a man between 45 and 60 years old in good health. CDR3s leave out the opening cysteine and the closing phenylalanine or tryptophan.

V gene: TRBV7-8
CDR3 protein: ASSLNRDPYGYT

V gene: TRBV5-1
CDR3 protein: ASSLGTSNTGELF

V gene: TRBV20-1
CDR3 protein: SASSPKGGNTEAF

V gene: TRBV18
CDR3 protein: ASSPPGGGGTQY

V gene: TRBV6-2/TRBV6-3
CDR3 protein: ASSRFGDSHWEQF

V gene: TRBV11-2
CDR3 protein: ASSLDLGYSTDTQY

V gene: TRBV3-1
CDR3 protein: ASSPQKRTGLSSPLH

V gene: TRBV6-2/TRBV6-3
CDR3 protein: ASSSAGGPYNEQF

V gene: TRBV27
CDR3 protein: ASSIRTEHEQY

V gene: TRBV5-1
CDR3 protein: ASSGGRLNTEAF

V gene: TRBV7-2
CDR3 protein: ASSLTVFSGANVLT

V gene: TRBV28
CDR3 protein: ASSEGAAKNIQY

V gene: TRBV3-1
CDR3 protein: ASSKTRDSYNEQF

V gene: TRBV6-5
CDR3 protein: ASILDRGTTGELF

V gene: TRBV5-1
CDR3 protein: ASSLDAATTGEQY

V gene: TRBV7-2
CDR3 protein: ASSLEGAEQY

V gene: TRBV20-1
CDR3 protein: SARATGFTHTIY

V gene: TRBV20-1
CDR3 protein: SAYHGTGTTNEKLF

V gene: TRBV5-1
CDR3 protein: ASRNRLAGAVEQF

V gene: TRBV20-1
CDR3 protein: SARGSEREGHRETQY

V gene: TRBV5-6
CDR3 protein: ASSPTGTSLREQY

V gene: TRBV20-1
CDR3 protein: SAREGLNTEAF

V gene: TRBV3-1
CDR3 protein: ASSPSPWQGPSYEQY

V gene: TRBV7-2
CDR3 protein: ASSSQVTEAF

V gene: TRBV28
CDR3 protein: ASSLFSGTNPYEQY

V gene: TRBV10-3
CDR3 protein: AIIPQGYTGELF

V gene: TRBV21-1
CDR3 protein: ASPGQGVYEQF

V gene: TRBV27
CDR3 protein: ASRVDGTNYGYT

V gene: TRBV7-2
CDR3 protein: ASSLEGYRGEQY

V gene: TRBV18
CDR3 protein: ASSPPADNEQF

V gene: TRBV20-1
CDR3 protein: SAGRVAGTYEQY

V gene: TRBV5-5
CDR3 protein: ASSLNGAEAKNIQY

V gene: TRBV5-1
CDR3 protein: ASSLEITGTGYNEQF

V gene: TRBV7-4
CDR3 protein: ASSSLGLAGGGYEQY

V gene: TRBV20-1
CDR3 protein: SAGRTSGSHEQY

V gene: TRBV25-1
CDR3 protein: ASSEYRAALGETQY

V gene: TRBV29-1
CDR3 protein: SVGWTSGGNEQF

V gene: TRBV6-1
CDR3 protein: ASSVLDYDETQY

V gene: TRBV24-1
CDR3 protein: ATSDARVNIQY

V gene: TRBV5-1
CDR3 protein: ASSFPGQKAEAF

V gene: TRBV20-1
CDR3 protein: SARVFGGAYEQY